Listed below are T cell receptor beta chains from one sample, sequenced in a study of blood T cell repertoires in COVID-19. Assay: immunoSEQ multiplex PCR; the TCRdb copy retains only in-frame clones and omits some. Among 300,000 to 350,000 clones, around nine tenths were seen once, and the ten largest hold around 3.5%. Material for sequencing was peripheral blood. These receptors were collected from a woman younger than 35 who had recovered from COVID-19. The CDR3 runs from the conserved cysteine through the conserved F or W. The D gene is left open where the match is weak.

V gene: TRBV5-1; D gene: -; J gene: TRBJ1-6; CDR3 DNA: TGCGCCAGCAGCTCCCGGCAGGGAGGCTCCTATAATTCACCCCTCCACTTT; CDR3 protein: CASSSRQGGSYNSPLHF
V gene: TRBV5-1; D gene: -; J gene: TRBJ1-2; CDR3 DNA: TGCGCCAGCAGCACCTCAGGGAACTATGGCTACACCTTC; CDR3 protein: CASSTSGNYGYTF
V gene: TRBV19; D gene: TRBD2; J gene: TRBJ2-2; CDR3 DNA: TGTGCCAGTAGTATAGGCCGGGCGGGAGGGGTCACCGGGGAGCTGTTTTTT; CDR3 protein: CASSIGRAGGVTGELFF
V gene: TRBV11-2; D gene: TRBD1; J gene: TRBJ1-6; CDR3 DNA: TGTGCCAGCAGCGTACTAAGAACGGGACAGGGTAGGAATTCACCCCTCCACTTT; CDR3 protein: CASSVLRTGQGRNSPLHF
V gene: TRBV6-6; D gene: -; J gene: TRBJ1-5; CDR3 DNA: TGTGCCAGTCAGGGAAAGGGTGATCAGCCCCAGCATTTT; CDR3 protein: CASQGKGDQPQHF
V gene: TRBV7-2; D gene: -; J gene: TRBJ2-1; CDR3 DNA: TGTGCCAGCAGCTTAGGGGGCCGACAAGTCAATGAGCAGTTCTTC; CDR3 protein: CASSLGGRQVNEQFF
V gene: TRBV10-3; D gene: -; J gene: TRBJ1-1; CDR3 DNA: TGTGCCATCAGTGAAGCGGCGAATGAAGCTTTCTTT; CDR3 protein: CAISEAANEAFF
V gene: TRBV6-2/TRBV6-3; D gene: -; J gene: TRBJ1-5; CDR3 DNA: TGTGCCAGCAGTGGCTACTTGGGGCCGAGCAATCAGCCCCAGCATTTT; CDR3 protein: CASSGYLGPSNQPQHF
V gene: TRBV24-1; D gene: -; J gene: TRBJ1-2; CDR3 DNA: TGTGCCACCAGTCCGGCAGGGGCCTACTATGGCTACACCTTC; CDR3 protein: CATSPAGAYYGYTF
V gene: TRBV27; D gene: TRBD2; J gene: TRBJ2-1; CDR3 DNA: TGTGCCAGCAGTTTAAAACCCCAGGGGGGACTAGCGTACTACAATGAGCAGTTCTTC; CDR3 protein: CASSLKPQGGLAYYNEQFF
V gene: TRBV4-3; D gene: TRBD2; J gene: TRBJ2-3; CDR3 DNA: TGCGCCAGCAGCCAAGGCATAGCGGGAGGCACAGATACGCAGTATTTT; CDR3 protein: CASSQGIAGGTDTQYF
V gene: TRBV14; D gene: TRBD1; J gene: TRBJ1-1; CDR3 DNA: TGTGCCAGCAGCCCACCACGACAGGGGCTGAACACTGAAGCTTTCTTT; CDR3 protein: CASSPPRQGLNTEAFF
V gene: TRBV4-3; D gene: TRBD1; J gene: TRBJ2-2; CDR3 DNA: TGCGCCAGCAGCCAAGAGGGGACAGGGTCGAACACCGGGGAGCTGTTTTTT; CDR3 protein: CASSQEGTGSNTGELFF
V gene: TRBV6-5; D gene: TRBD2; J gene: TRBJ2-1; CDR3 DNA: TGTGCCAGCAGTTTAGCGGGAGGCTACTACAATGAGCAGTTCTTC; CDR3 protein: CASSLAGGYYNEQFF
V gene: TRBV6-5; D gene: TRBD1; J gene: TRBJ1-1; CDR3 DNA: TGTGCCAGCAGTTACTCAAGGGGGCGGGACACTGAAGCTTTCTTT; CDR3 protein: CASSYSRGRDTEAFF
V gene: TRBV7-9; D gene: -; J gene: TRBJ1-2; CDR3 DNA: TGTGCCAGCAGCTCCCCTCCCCTGGCAGGGATTAACTATGGCTACACCTTC; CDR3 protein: CASSSPPLAGINYGYTF
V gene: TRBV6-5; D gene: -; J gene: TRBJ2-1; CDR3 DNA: TGTGCCAGCAGTCAGGTGTCTTCCTACAATGAGCAGTTCTTC; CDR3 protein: CASSQVSSYNEQFF
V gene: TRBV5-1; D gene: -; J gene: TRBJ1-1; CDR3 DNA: TGCGCCAGCAGGCGGGGGAGGAGCACTGAAGCTTTCTTT; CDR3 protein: CASRRGRSTEAFF
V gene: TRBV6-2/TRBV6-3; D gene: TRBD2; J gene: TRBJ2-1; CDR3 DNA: TGTGCCAGCAGTTATCCACTTTTAGCGGGAGGGACCTCCTACAATGAGCAGTTCTTC; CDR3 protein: CASSYPLLAGGTSYNEQFF
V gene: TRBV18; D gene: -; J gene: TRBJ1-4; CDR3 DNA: TGTGCCAGCTCACGGAGTACAACTAATGAAAAACTGTTTTTT; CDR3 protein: CASSRSTTNEKLFF
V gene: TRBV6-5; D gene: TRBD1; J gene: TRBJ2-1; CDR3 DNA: TGTGCCAGCAGTTCACGGACAGGGACTTTTAGCTATGAGCAGTTCTTC; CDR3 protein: CASSSRTGTFSYEQFF
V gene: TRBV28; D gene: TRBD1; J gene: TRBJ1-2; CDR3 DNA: TGTGCCAGCACCGGGACAGCTTATGGCTACACCTTC; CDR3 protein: CASTGTAYGYTF
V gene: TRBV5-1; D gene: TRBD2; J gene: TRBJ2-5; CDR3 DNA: TGCGCCAGCAGCTTGGCCAATATGGGACTAGCGGGAGAGACCCAGTACTTC; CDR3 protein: CASSLANMGLAGETQYF
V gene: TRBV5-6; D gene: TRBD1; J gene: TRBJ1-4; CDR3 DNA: TGTGCCAGCAGCCTTACGGGACAGGTTGAAAAACTGTTTTTT; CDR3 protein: CASSLTGQVEKLFF
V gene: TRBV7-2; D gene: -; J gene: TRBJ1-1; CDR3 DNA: TGTGCCAGCAGCTCGGGGAGGAGCCCCCTCGAAGCTTTCTTT; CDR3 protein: CASSSGRSPLEAFF
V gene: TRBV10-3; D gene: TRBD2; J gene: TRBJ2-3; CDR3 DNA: TGTGCCATTGGAGCAGCGGGAGGAGGTATAGATACGCAGTATTTT; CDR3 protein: CAIGAAGGGIDTQYF
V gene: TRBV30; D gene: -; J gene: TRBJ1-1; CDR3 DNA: TGTGCCTGGAGTGTGACCCGGGACTCTATCATGAACACTGAAGCTTTCTTT; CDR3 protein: CAWSVTRDSIMNTEAFF
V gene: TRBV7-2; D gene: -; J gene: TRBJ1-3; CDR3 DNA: TGTGCCAGCAGCTTAGGGCGGGCCCCGGGCTCTGGAAACACCATATATTTT; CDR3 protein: CASSLGRAPGSGNTIYF